These 23 T cell receptor beta chains share one sample of origin, sequenced in a study of CXCR3-negative and CXCR3-positive naive CD8 T cells. UMI-labeled TRB cDNA libraries were prepared by 5' RACE. TCRdb reanalyzed the 5' RACE reads, giving one entry per CDR3 protein sequence and no DNA. This listing includes more than 45,000 distinct CDR3 sequences. The sequencing input was memory CD8+ T cells from blood. These receptors all come from a human donor in good health. Some clones in this sample may be carry-over from other donors' samples.

V and J are TRBV14 and TRBJ2-1; TCRdb outputs TRBD1, but without DNA this stays unchecked. The CDR3 is made up of 16 amino acids. Germline V gene data show CDR1 as SGHDN and CDR2 as FVKESK. Here the CDR3 reads CASSQIGVWVYNEQFF.

This chain uses TRBV10-3 with TRBJ1-1; TCRdb's D call of TRBD1 is untestable without DNA. CDR3 size: 14 residues. Per the germline V gene, CDR1 is ENHRY and CDR2 is SYGVKD. The chain's CDR3 is CAISESGGRTEAFF.

This chain joins TRBV29-1 and TRBJ2-2; no DNA is available, so the TRBD2 call from TCRdb remains unchecked. This CDR3 region has 19 residues. Germline CDR1 and CDR2: SQVTM and ANQGSEA. The CDR3: CSVQGIRDGIQADTGELFF.

The V and J genes are TRBV7-3 and TRBJ1-2; the D gene TCRdb calls, TRBD1, cannot be checked with no DNA. CDR3 length: 11 amino acids. CDR1 and CDR2 (germline): SGHTA, FQGTGA. CDR3 region: CASSPTDPPTF.

The chain employs TRBV18 and TRBJ2-4; absent DNA, TCRdb's TRBD2 call cannot be checked. Germline CDR1 and CDR2: KGHSH and LQKENI. This CDR3 spans 18 amino acids. The CDR3 loop is CASSPETSGILAKNIQYF.

V and J are TRBV20-1 and TRBJ2-1. Germline CDR1 DFQATT, CDR2 SNEGSKA (reference sequence). The CDR3 runs 16 residues. This chain's CDR3 is CSARDLDGSSYNEQFF.

The chain recombines TRBV11-2 with TRBJ2-1; TCRdb designates TRBD2, a call that cannot be tested without DNA. Looked up from germline, CDR1 is SGHAT and CDR2 is FQNNGV. The CDR3 is 13 residues long. This chain's CDR3 is CASSLAPYNEQFF.

The chain links TRBV4-3 to TRBJ1-2; the TCRdb call, TRBD1, lacks DNA for checking. Germline-derived CDR1 and CDR2 are LGHNA and YSLEER. This CDR3 is built from 13 residues. The CDR3 is CASSPRTAYGYTF.

This sequence joins TRBV27 and TRBJ1-1. The CDR3 sequence is 13 residues long. The germline V gene has CDR1 MNHEY and CDR2 SMNVEV (reference sequence). Here the CDR3 reads CASKTALNTEAFF.

Here the CDR3 reads CASSYVDRDGYTF. This chain uses TRBV6-6 with TRBJ1-2; TCRdb's D call of TRBD1 is untestable without DNA. Germline V gene lookup returns CDR1 MNHNY and CDR2 SVGAGI (reference sequence). CDR3 length: 13 amino acids.

The gene calls are TRBV27 and TRBJ1-4; TCRdb proposes TRBD1, but this gene call is untestable without DNA. Germline loops: CDR1 MNHEY, CDR2 SMNVEV (reference sequence). The CDR3 is 14 amino acids. CDR3 amino acids: CASSLGLAQGKLFF.

J is TRBJ1-5 and V is TRBV2; the D gene TCRdb calls, TRBD1, cannot be checked with no DNA. Per the germline V gene, CDR1 is SNHLY and CDR2 is FYNNEI. CDR3 length equals 13 residues. CDR3 sequence: CASARQENQPQHF.

This chain links TRBV6-5 with TRBJ1-2; with no DNA, the TCRdb D assignment of TRBD1 cannot be verified. Germline V CDR1 and CDR2: MNHEY, SVGAGI. CDR3 length: 14 amino acids. CDR3 in amino acids: CASSLNDRAYGYTF.

The V and J genes are TRBV7-9 and TRBJ2-3; TCRdb reports TRBD1, a call that lacks DNA to check it against. Germline V gene sequence: CDR1 SEHNR, CDR2 FQNEAQ (reference sequence). The CDR3 is 15 residues long. The CDR3 spells CASSTRDRVFDTQYF. The full variable domain, with the rest looked up from reference TRBV7-9 and TRBJ2-3, is DTGVSQNPRHKITKRGQNVTFRCDPISEHNRLYWYRQTLGQGPEFLTYFQNEAQLEKSRLLSDRFSAERPKGSFSTLEIQRTEQGDSAMYLCASSTRDRVFDTQYFGPGTRLTVL.

This chain links TRBV6-5 with TRBJ2-7; the TRBD1 assignment by TCRdb is unverifiable without DNA. The CDR3 contains 15 residues. Germline lookup yields CDR1 MNHEY and CDR2 SVGAGI. CDR3 amino acids: CASSLSGGSSYEQYF.

J is TRBJ2-4 and V is TRBV6-2 or TRBV6-3. The CDR3 runs to 15 residues. CDR1 and CDR2 from the germline V gene are MNHEY and SVGEGT. CDR3 region: CASSYSQLAKNIQYF.

This sequence joins TRBV28 and TRBJ2-7; TCRdb calls TRBD1, which cannot be checked without DNA. The CDR3 has 14 residues. The germline gives CDR1 MDHEN, CDR2 SYDVKM. The CDR3 is CASSLDRGLYEQYF.

This chain links TRBV12-5 with TRBJ1-5. This CDR3 comprises 11 residues. Looked up from germline, CDR1 is LGHNT and CDR2 is FRNRAP. The CDR3 is CASGVDQPQHF.

The chain links TRBV21-1 to TRBJ2-1; TCRdb's assignment of TRBD2 cannot be checked, as there is no DNA. TRBV21-1 constitutes a pseudogene. The CDR3 covers 16 residues. CDR3 protein: CASSKEQRGAYNEQFF.

CDR3 in amino acids: CASSQGSAFEDTISPLHF. The chain is built from TRBV4-3 and TRBJ1-6. This CDR3 comprises 18 residues. Germline CDR1 and CDR2: LGHNA and YSLEER.

The J gene is TRBJ2-2, the V gene TRBV13; without DNA, the TCRdb call of TRBD1 cannot be checked. The CDR3 runs to 18 residues. The germline CDR1 and CDR2 sequences are PRHDT and FYEKMQ (reference sequence). The CDR3 sequence: CASSHALAGAPNTGELFF.

V gene TRBV9 combines with J gene TRBJ2-1; TCRdb lists TRBD2, though no DNA is available to test this call. From germline, CDR1 is SGDLS and CDR2 YYNGEE. The CDR3 runs 15 residues. Here the CDR3 reads CASSVGASGHNEQFF.

The V gene is TRBV4-1, the J gene TRBJ2-2; TCRdb proposes TRBD2, but this gene call is untestable without DNA. CDR1 and CDR2 (germline): MGHRA, YSYEKL. The CDR3 has 18 amino acids. This CDR3 is CASSLLPGLAGNTGELFF.